Sequencing of this T cell receptor (beta chain) was carried out in a study of T cells in localized non-small cell lung cancer. Findings and limits, study-wide: Uninvolved neighboring lung showed the greatest T cell clonality, exceeding tumor. Sequencing was restricted to one tumor region; therefore, heterogeneity remains possible. In the blood, greater T cell density corresponded to longer overall survival. Appearance in adjacent lung was seen for a median 57 of the top 100 tumor clones.

The V gene lost 0 bases and the J gene lost 5 bases, with 16 bases spanning the gap. Germline V gene sequence: CDR1 ENHRY, CDR2 SYGVKD. This CDR3 has 16 residues. Sequenced by immunoSEQ multiplex PCR; TCRdb stores in-frame clones only, minus some. This sample has about 31,000 clones, with 89% found just once. Note on this clone: Its specificity is unknown.

The sequence was obtained from a woman between 35 and 75 years old with stage I lung adenocarcinoma. The gene calls are TRBV10-3 and TRBJ2-5; D may be TRBD1 (6 bases). The input for sequencing was peripheral blood, taken before any cancer treatment. The CDR3 loop is CAISESSQGPYETQYF. The CDR3, as DNA: TGTGCCATCAGTGAGTCCTCACAGGGACCTTATGAGACCCAGTACTTC.